The sequence of this TCR beta chain was determined in a study of CD8 T cells in ankylosing spondylitis. This clonotype was observed at least ten times. Construction of TCR beta libraries was performed using quantitative 5'-RACE with molecular barcodes. Using its own MiXCR run on the 5' RACE reads, TCRdb lists one record per CDR3 protein. The repertoire holds about 150,000 distinct CDR3 sequences, with approximately 48% as singletons. The CDR3 is made up of 15 amino acids. V was clipped by 5 bases and J by 1 base, with 14 bases between them. Material: synovial fluid, either unsorted or a sorted T cell fraction (not recorded which). This clonotype originated in a male donor with ankylosing spondylitis. The gene calls are TRBV12-3 or TRBV12-4 and TRBJ2-5; no clear D. DNA of the CDR3: TGTGCCAGCAGTCTACAGTCGATTAGCCAAGAGACCCAGTACTTC. Translating it yields CASSLQSISQETQYF.